This is a list of T cell receptor beta chains from one sample in a study of shared clonotypes between healthy human individuals. Using immunoSEQ multiplex PCR, the repertoire was profiled, and TCRdb retains in-frame clones only, with some absent. The sample includes about 2 million clones, about 95% seen only once; the top ten take 0.9% to 1.4%. Sequences were obtained from naive CD8+ T cells sorted from blood. The receptor source for this set is a man aged 18 to 35 in good health. The CDR3 runs from the conserved cysteine through the conserved F or W. A D gene is named only where the DNA matches it firmly. Rows may omit the clone size; those that give it use once, few, many or a size class.

TRBJ1-3 TRBV18 TRBD1 - CASSPARQGGNTIYF TGTGCCAGCTCACCTGCTCGACAGGGGGGAAACACCATATATTTT
TRBJ1-1 TRBV4-3 - - CASSQDFSGGNTEAFF TGCGCCAGCAGCCAAGATTTTAGTGGGGGGAACACTGAAGCTTTCTTT
TRBJ2-7 TRBV4-3 TRBD2 once CASSQVISGTSEQYF TGCGCCAGCAGCCAAGTTATTAGCGGGACAAGCGAGCAGTACTTC
TRBJ2-5 TRBV7-6 TRBD2 - CASSPRAGVGETQYF TGTGCCAGCAGCCCCCGGGCGGGGGTAGGAGAGACCCAGTACTTC
TRBJ1-1 TRBV28 - - CASSFEGLNTEAFF TGTGCCAGCAGTTTTGAGGGGCTGAACACTGAAGCTTTCTTT
TRBJ2-3 TRBV27 - - CASTTYDRDTDTQYF TGTGCCAGCACAACCTATGACAGAGACACAGATACGCAGTATTTT
TRBJ2-3 TRBV9 TRBD1 - CASSVGPGTGTDTQYF TGTGCCAGCAGCGTAGGCCCCGGGACAGGGACGGATACGCAGTATTTT
TRBJ2-1 TRBV4-1 TRBD2 - CASSHAGLATGEQFF TGCGCCAGCAGCCACGCGGGACTAGCAACTGGGGAGCAGTTCTTC
TRBJ2-2 TRBV10-2 TRBD1 - CASSVTGDGELFF TGCGCCAGCAGTGTTACAGGGGACGGGGAGCTGTTTTTT
TRBJ1-5 TRBV19 - - CASRGEYSNQPQHF TGTGCCAGTAGGGGTGAGTATAGCAATCAGCCCCAGCATTTT
TRBJ2-1 TRBV30 - - CAWRRDTYNEQFF TGTGCCTGGAGACGGGACACTTACAATGAGCAGTTCTTC
TRBJ1-1 TRBV6-1 TRBD1 - CASSEGTGDPEAFF TGTGCCAGCAGTGAAGGGACAGGGGACCCTGAAGCTTTCTTT
TRBJ2-1 TRBV6-5 - - CASSYSWQASYNEQFF TGTGCCAGCAGTTACTCTTGGCAAGCCTCCTACAATGAGCAGTTCTTC
TRBJ2-1 TRBV5-6 - - CASSLGDLYNEQFF TGTGCCAGCAGCTTGGGAGATTTATACAATGAGCAGTTCTTC
TRBJ2-7 TRBV19 TRBD1 - CAKTRDSYSYEQYF TGTGCCAAAACTAGGGACAGCTACTCCTACGAGCAGTACTTC
TRBJ2-2 TRBV29-1 - - CSVDFRPGELFF TGCAGCGTTGATTTCAGACCCGGGGAGCTGTTTTTT
TRBJ2-1 TRBV27 TRBD2 - CASSLGTSPGRSYNEQFF TGTGCCAGCAGCCTCGGGACTAGTCCGGGTAGGTCCTACAATGAGCAGTTCTTC
TRBJ1-2 TRBV7-9 - - CASSLALRAPQGQDGYTF TGTGCCAGCAGCTTAGCCTTGAGAGCTCCCCAGGGCCAGGATGGCTACACCTTC
TRBJ2-7 TRBV4-3 - - CASSQDSHSVWNEQYF TGCGCCAGCAGCCAAGATTCACATTCGGTTTGGAACGAGCAGTACTTC
TRBJ2-6 TRBV7-9 - - CASSPRYGIANVLTF TGTGCCAGCAGCCCACGTTACGGAATTGCCAACGTCCTGACTTTC
TRBJ2-2 TRBV5-1 - - CASSSTRPYPGQNTGELFF TGCGCCAGCAGTTCCACTAGACCATATCCGGGACAGAACACCGGGGAGCTGTTTTTT
TRBJ2-7 TRBV19 TRBD1 - CASSPGQVPQEQYF TGTGCCAGTAGCCCTGGACAGGTCCCTCAGGAGCAGTACTTC
TRBJ2-7 TRBV29-1 - - CSVTLGGPYEQYF TGCAGCGTGACATTGGGGGGTCCCTACGAGCAGTACTTC
TRBJ2-5 TRBV29-1 - - CSVDRPGSQETQYF TGCAGCGTTGATCGGCCGGGGTCCCAAGAGACCCAGTACTTC
TRBJ1-4 TRBV29-1 - - CSVVAGVEKLFF TGCAGCGTTGTGGCAGGGGTAGAAAAACTGTTTTTT
TRBJ2-1 TRBV6-5 - - CASTKVWGAFNEQFF TGTGCCAGCACCAAAGTGTGGGGGGCGTTCAATGAGCAGTTCTTC
TRBJ2-7 TRBV5-4 - - CASSLVESYEQYF TGTGCCAGCAGCTTGGTGGAGTCCTACGAGCAGTACTTC